The rows below give T cell receptor beta chains drawn from one sample of a study of post-analysis software for immune sequencing data. TCRdb used MiXCR to reprocess the PCR reads, holding one entry per CDR3 protein. The sample has about 800,000 distinct CDR3 sequences; approximately 30% are singletons. The sample consisted of blood. These TCRs come from a girl aged 5-17 years with multiple sclerosis. Each CDR3 is given with its conserved first and last residue. Each record gives: J gene, clone size, V gene, D gene, CDR3 DNA, CDR3 protein. The D gene is left open where the match is weak. Not every row has a clone size; where given, it reads once, few, many or a size class.

J: TRBJ2-1; size: many; V: TRBV9; D: NA; DNA: TGTGCCAGCAGCGGGGGGGTTTACAATGAGCAGTTCTTC; CDR3: CASSGGVYNEQFF
J: TRBJ2-3; size: NA; V: TRBV7-2; D: NA; DNA: TGTGCCAGCAGCCCTAGATGGGGGCGCCCAGATACGCAGTATTTT; CDR3: CASSPRWGRPDTQYF
J: TRBJ1-5; size: NA; V: TRBV7-9; D: NA; DNA: TGTGCCAGCAGCCCACCAGGGGCTAGCAATCAGCCCCAGCATTTT; CDR3: CASSPPGASNQPQHF
J: TRBJ2-7; size: few; V: TRBV27; D: NA; DNA: TGTGCCAGCAGTTTTGGCCCGAGCTCCTACGAGCAGTACTTC; CDR3: CASSFGPSSYEQYF
J: TRBJ1-5; size: NA; V: TRBV5-1; D: NA; DNA: TGCGCCAGCAGCTTGGCGGGGGGGCCGGAGCAGCCCCAGCATTTT; CDR3: CASSLAGGPEQPQHF
J: TRBJ2-7; size: NA; V: TRBV6-5; D: TRBD2; DNA: TGTGCCAGCAGTTCAAGCGGGAGAACCGGCGAGCAGTACTTC; CDR3: CASSSSGRTGEQYF
J: TRBJ2-7; size: NA; V: TRBV5-1; D: TRBD1; DNA: TGCGCCAGCAGCCGCCCTACAGGGGACGCCTACGAGCAGTACTTC; CDR3: CASSRPTGDAYEQYF
J: TRBJ2-3; size: NA; V: TRBV24-1; D: NA; DNA: TGTGCCACCAGTGAGTCCACTACGCAGTATTTT; CDR3: CATSESTTQYF
J: TRBJ2-7; size: few; V: TRBV10-3; D: TRBD1; DNA: TGTGCCATCAGCCCGGGGACAGTTGGGAGCTCCTACGAGCAGTACTTC; CDR3: CAISPGTVGSSYEQYF
J: TRBJ2-1; size: NA; V: TRBV5-6; D: NA; DNA: TGTGCCAGCAGCTGGGCCGGGAGAAACAATGAGCAGTTCTTC; CDR3: CASSWAGRNNEQFF
J: TRBJ2-3; size: NA; V: TRBV20-1; D: NA; DNA: TGCAGTGCTAACGGGCCAATTAGCACAGATACGCAGTATTTT; CDR3: CSANGPISTDTQYF
J: TRBJ2-4; size: NA; V: TRBV24-1; D: TRBD2; DNA: TGTGCCACCAGTGACCCGGGACTAGGGAACCCCAAAAACATTCAGTACTTC; CDR3: CATSDPGLGNPKNIQYF
J: TRBJ2-1; size: few; V: TRBV5-1; D: TRBD2; DNA: TGCGCCAGCAGCCAGACCGGGACTACGACCCTCTTCAATGAGCAGTTCTTC; CDR3: CASSQTGTTTLFNEQFF
J: TRBJ1-4; size: once; V: TRBV6-1; D: NA; DNA: TGTGCCAGCAGTGAAGCCCCGGGCCTAGGGGGTGAAAAACTGTTTTTT; CDR3: CASSEAPGLGGEKLFF
J: TRBJ2-1; size: few; V: TRBV7-2; D: TRBD2; DNA: TGTGCCAGCAAGGCGGGGGGGTGGAATGAGCAGTTCTTC; CDR3: CASKAGGWNEQFF
J: TRBJ2-1; size: NA; V: TRBV20-1; D: NA; DNA: TGCAGTGCTAGAGATCTGCTCGTCACATACAATGAGCAGTTCTTC; CDR3: CSARDLLVTYNEQFF
J: TRBJ2-6; size: NA; V: TRBV7-2; D: NA; DNA: TGTGCCAGCAGCTCCGGAGAAACTGGGGCCAACGTCCTGACTTTC; CDR3: CASSSGETGANVLTF
J: TRBJ2-1; size: many; V: TRBV29-1; D: NA; DNA: TGCAGCGTTGAGTACACCTACAATGAGCAGTTCTTC; CDR3: CSVEYTYNEQFF
J: TRBJ2-7; size: NA; V: TRBV4-2; D: NA; DNA: TGTGCCAGCAGCCAAGGGGTCAGGGGCGCTTCCTACGAGCAGTACTTC; CDR3: CASSQGVRGASYEQYF
J: TRBJ2-1; size: few; V: TRBV9; D: NA; DNA: TGTGCCAGCAGCGTCGGAACTACCATCTACAATGAGCAGTTCTTC; CDR3: CASSVGTTIYNEQFF
J: TRBJ2-1; size: NA; V: TRBV7-9; D: NA; DNA: TGTGCCAGCAGCCCCGTGCGGTCCTACAATGAGCAGTTCTTC; CDR3: CASSPVRSYNEQFF
J: TRBJ2-5; size: few; V: TRBV5-1; D: NA; DNA: TGCGCCAGCAGCTTACTTCCTCGAGGGGAGACCCAGTACTTC; CDR3: CASSLLPRGETQYF
J: TRBJ1-5; size: NA; V: TRBV15; D: NA; DNA: TGTGCCACCAGCCGGGACGGAGGATTCGGCAATCAGCCCCAGCATTTT; CDR3: CATSRDGGFGNQPQHF
J: TRBJ2-7; size: NA; V: TRBV4-1; D: NA; DNA: TGCGCCAGCAGCCAGAAGGACGTGGGGGCGAGACGTGGCGAGCAGTACTTC; CDR3: CASSQKDVGARRGEQYF
J: TRBJ1-6; size: few; V: TRBV15; D: TRBD1; DNA: TGTGCCACCAGCGAGGACAGGGGAAGCAACTCACCCCTCCACTTT; CDR3: CATSEDRGSNSPLHF
J: TRBJ2-7; size: NA; V: TRBV5-6; D: NA; DNA: TGTGCCAGCAGCTTGGCCTATTGGGGCGAGCAGTACTTC; CDR3: CASSLAYWGEQYF
J: TRBJ1-1; size: NA; V: TRBV4-1; D: NA; DNA: TGCGCCAGCACCAAACAGGGCATCGGCACTGAAGCTTTCTTT; CDR3: CASTKQGIGTEAFF
J: TRBJ1-2; size: NA; V: TRBV10-3; D: NA; DNA: TGTGCCATCATGCTAAACTATGGCTACACCTTC; CDR3: CAIMLNYGYTF
J: TRBJ1-4; size: NA; V: TRBV7-9; D: NA; DNA: TGTGCCAGCAGCCCTCCGTGGTCTGAGGAAAAACTGTTTTTT; CDR3: CASSPPWSEEKLFF
J: TRBJ1-1; size: NA; V: TRBV5-5; D: NA; DNA: TGTGCCAGCAAGCTGGGACGGATGAACACTGAAGCTTTCTTT; CDR3: CASKLGRMNTEAFF
J: TRBJ2-3; size: many; V: TRBV7-9; D: NA; DNA: TGTGCCAGCGCAGGGGTTCCAGATACGCAGTATTTT; CDR3: CASAGVPDTQYF
J: TRBJ2-5; size: NA; V: TRBV3-1; D: TRBD2; DNA: TGTGCCAGCAGCCGCCTCGGCCGGGAGGGCTACGAGACCCAGTACTTC; CDR3: CASSRLGREGYETQYF
J: TRBJ2-1; size: NA; V: TRBV6-5; D: TRBD2; DNA: TGTGCCAGCAGTTACCCCTTGGGAGCGGGGGGAAACAATGAGCAGTTCTTC; CDR3: CASSYPLGAGGNNEQFF
J: TRBJ1-5; size: few; V: TRBV2; D: NA; DNA: TGTGCCAGCAGTTCCGGGATACTAAGCAATCAGCCCCAGCATTTT; CDR3: CASSSGILSNQPQHF
J: TRBJ2-7; size: NA; V: TRBV5-1; D: NA; DNA: TGCGCCAGCAGCTTTGGGGAATCGAGTTACTACGAGCAGTACTTC; CDR3: CASSFGESSYYEQYF
J: TRBJ1-2; size: NA; V: TRBV5-1; D: NA; DNA: TGCGCCAGCAGCTTGGCGGGACGGATCCGGGACTATGGCTACACCTTC; CDR3: CASSLAGRIRDYGYTF
J: TRBJ1-2; size: NA; V: TRBV7-9; D: NA; DNA: TGTGCCAGCAGCTTAGACAGACCCGCTAACTATGGCTACACCTTC; CDR3: CASSLDRPANYGYTF
J: TRBJ2-1; size: NA; V: TRBV5-1; D: TRBD2; DNA: TGCGCCAGCAGTCGTACTAGCGGGACGGCCGGTGAGCAGTTCTTC; CDR3: CASSRTSGTAGEQFF
J: TRBJ2-7; size: NA; V: TRBV4-2; D: NA; DNA: TGTGCCAGCAGCCAAAGGGGCGGCAGCAAATACTACGAGCTGTACTTC; CDR3: CASSQRGGSKYYELYF
J: TRBJ2-7; size: NA; V: TRBV20-1; D: NA; DNA: TGCAGTGCTAGTGGGCGGGCGGGCGAGCAGTACTTC; CDR3: CSASGRAGEQYF